Sequencing of this T cell receptor beta chain was carried out in a study of blood T cell repertoires in COVID-19. Study at large: The study drew acute and convalescent COVID-19 samples from the United States, Italy and Spain. Sources were T cells, B-cell-depleted T cells, or PBMCs; the material itself was cDNA or gDNA.

Germline assignment: CDR1 SNHLY and CDR2 FYNNEI. The CDR3 sequence is 15 residues long. V was pared by 6 bases and J by 0 bases, with 12 bases between. In the original processing: Reference gene primer amplification yielded estimated nucleated cell counts. Profiling relied on immunoSEQ multiplex PCR, and the TCRdb table lists in-frame clones only, not all of them. V and J calls and clone size come straight from that table; D and trimming were deduced from the DNA. The repertoire holds more than 250,000 clones, around 86% seen once, with 1% in the top ten. Material: peripheral blood. This clonotype was sampled from a man aged 50 to 60 with active or convalescent COVID-19. This chain connects TRBV2 to TRBJ2-1; possibly TRBD1 for D (6 bases). The CDR3 coding sequence is TGTGCCAGCAGCACGGACAGCCGCTCCTACAATGAGCAGTTCTTC. It specifies CASSTDSRSYNEQFF.